This T cell receptor beta chain derives from a study of coeliac disease. Repertoires were generated with immunoSEQ multiplex PCR, while TCRdb's copy carries only in-frame clones and drops some. The table lists some 5,000 clones, 62% of them singletons. In germline, CDR1 is SNHLY, CDR2 FYNNEI. The trim removed 6 bases at V and 3 bases at J, leaving 9 bases unmatched. This CDR3 contains 17 residues. The chain employs TRBV2 and TRBJ1-4, with 11 positions matching TRBD1. Sequences were obtained from lamina propria lymphocytes from the gut. The clonotype was recovered from a woman aged 70-85 years with celiac disease. CDR3 sequence: CASRAGTGGVSNEKLFF. Here the CDR3 DNA reads TGTGCCAGCAGGGCGGGGACAGGGGGAGTCTCTAATGAAAAACTGTTTTTT.